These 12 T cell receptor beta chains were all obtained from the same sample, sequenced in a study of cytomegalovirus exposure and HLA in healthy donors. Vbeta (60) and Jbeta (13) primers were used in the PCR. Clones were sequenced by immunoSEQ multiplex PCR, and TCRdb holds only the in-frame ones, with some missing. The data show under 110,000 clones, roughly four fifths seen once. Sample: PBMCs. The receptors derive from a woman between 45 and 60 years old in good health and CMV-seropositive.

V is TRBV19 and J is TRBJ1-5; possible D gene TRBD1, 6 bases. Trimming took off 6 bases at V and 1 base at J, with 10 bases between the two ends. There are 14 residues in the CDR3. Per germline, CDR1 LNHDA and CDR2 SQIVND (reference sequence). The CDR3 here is CASRMDRSNQPQHF. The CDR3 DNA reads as TGTGCCAGTAGGATGGACAGAAGCAATCAGCCCCAGCATTTT.

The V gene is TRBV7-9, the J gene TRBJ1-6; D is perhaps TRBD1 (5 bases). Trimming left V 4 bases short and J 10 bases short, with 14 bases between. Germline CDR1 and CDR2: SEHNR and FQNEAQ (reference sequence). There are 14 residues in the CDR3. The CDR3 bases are TGTGCCAGCAGCTGGGAGGGGAACGAGTCACCCCTCCACTTT. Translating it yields CASSWEGNESPLHF. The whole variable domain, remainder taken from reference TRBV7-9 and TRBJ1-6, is DTGVSQNPRHKITKRGQNVTFRCDPISEHNRLYWYRQTLGQGPEFLTYFQNEAQLEKSRLLSDRFSAERPKGSFSTLEIQRTEQGDSAMYLCASSWEGNESPLHFGNGTRLTVT.

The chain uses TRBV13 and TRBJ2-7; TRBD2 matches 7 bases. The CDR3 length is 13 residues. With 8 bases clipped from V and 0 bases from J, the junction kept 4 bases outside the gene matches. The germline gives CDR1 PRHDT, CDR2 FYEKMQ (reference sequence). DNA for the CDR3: TGTGCCAGCGGGAGGGGTTTCTCCTACGAGCAGTACTTC. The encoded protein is CASGRGFSYEQYF.

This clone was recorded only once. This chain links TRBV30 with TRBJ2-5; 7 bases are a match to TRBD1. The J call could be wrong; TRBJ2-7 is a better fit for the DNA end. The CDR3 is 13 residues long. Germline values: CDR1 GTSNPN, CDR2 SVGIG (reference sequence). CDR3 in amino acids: CAGSETGIYEQYF. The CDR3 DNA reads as TGTGCCGGATCGGAGACAGGGATCTACGAGCAGTACTTC.

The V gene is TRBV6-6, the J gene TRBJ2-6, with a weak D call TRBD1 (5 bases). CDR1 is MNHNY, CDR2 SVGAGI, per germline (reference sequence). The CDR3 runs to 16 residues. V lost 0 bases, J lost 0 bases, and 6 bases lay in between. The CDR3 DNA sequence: TGTGCCAGCAGTTACTCCAGGGACTCTGGGGCCAACGTCCTGACTTTC. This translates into CASSYSRDSGANVLTF.

The CDR3 coding sequence is TGTGCCAGCAGTTCCGGACAGGGTCAGGTCGGTGAAGCTTTCTTT. Amino acids: CASSSGQGQVGEAFF. The V gene is TRBV28, the J gene TRBJ1-1; TRBD1 matches 8 bases. CDR1 is MDHEN and CDR2 is SYDVKM in the germline V gene. With 4 bases clipped from V and 7 bases from J, the junction kept 11 bases outside the gene matches. The CDR3 has 15 residues.

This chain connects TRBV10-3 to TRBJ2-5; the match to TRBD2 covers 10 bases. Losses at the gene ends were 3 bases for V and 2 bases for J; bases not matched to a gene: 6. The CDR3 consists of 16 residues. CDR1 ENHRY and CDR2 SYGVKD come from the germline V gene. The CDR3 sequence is CAISEYTSGAQETQYF. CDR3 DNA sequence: TGTGCCATCAGTGAATATACTAGCGGGGCGCAAGAGACCCAGTACTTC.

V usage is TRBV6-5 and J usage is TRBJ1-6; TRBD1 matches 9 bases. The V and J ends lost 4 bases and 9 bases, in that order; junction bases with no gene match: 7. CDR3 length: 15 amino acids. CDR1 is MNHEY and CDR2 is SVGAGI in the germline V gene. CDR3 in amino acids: CASSSPGQGRSPLHF. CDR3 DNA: TGTGCCAGCAGTTCTCCGGGACAGGGTCGTTCACCCCTCCACTTT.

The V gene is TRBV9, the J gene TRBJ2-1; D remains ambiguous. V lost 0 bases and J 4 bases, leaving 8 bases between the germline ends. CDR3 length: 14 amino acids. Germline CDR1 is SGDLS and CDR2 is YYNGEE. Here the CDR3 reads CASSVESHYNEQFF. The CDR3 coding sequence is TGTGCCAGCAGCGTAGAGAGTCATTACAATGAGCAGTTCTTC. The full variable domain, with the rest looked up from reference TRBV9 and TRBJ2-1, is DSGVTQTPKHLITATGQRVTLRCSPRSGDLSVYWYQQSLDQGLQFLIQYYNGEERAKGNILERFSAQQFPDLHSELNLSSLELGDSALYFCASSVESHYNEQFFGPGTRLTVL.

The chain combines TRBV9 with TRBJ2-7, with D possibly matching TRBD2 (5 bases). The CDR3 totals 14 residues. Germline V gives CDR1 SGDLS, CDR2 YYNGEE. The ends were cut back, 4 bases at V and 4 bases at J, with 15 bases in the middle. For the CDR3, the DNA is TGTGCCAGCAGCCCCGGACTTGATTCTTACGAGCAGTACTTC. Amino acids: CASSPGLDSYEQYF.

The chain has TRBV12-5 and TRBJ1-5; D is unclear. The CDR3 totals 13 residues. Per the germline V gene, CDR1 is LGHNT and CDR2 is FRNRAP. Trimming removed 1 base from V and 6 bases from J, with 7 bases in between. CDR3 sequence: CASGLDLSQPQHF. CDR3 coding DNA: TGTGCTAGTGGTTTGGACCTCAGTCAGCCCCAGCATTTT.

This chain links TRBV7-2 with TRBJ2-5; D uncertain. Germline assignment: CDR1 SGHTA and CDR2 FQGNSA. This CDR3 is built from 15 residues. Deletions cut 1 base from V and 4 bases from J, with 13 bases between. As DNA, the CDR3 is TGTGCCAGCAGCTTAGGTGTGGGCAGGTTAGAGACCCAGTACTTC. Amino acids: CASSLGVGRLETQYF.